This T cell receptor beta chain was captured in a study of T cells expressing NK-cell markers. Across the whole study: The authors derived TCR beta repertoires from sorted CD3+CD56+NKG2C+, CD3+CD56+NKG2C- and CD3+CD56-NKG2C+ T cells. Study-level results: For about 6 donors, the dominant NKG2C+ clonotypes made up about 1.0-7.5% of their CD8+ T cells.

TCRdb re-analyzed the 5' RACE reads; it lists each CDR3 protein once, without DNA. The table counts 550,000 to 600,000 distinct CDR3 sequences; approximately 4% lies in the top ten. As for this clonotype: Its antigen is still unknown.

Sequencing was performed on blood T cells: a sorted CD56 or NKG2C T cell subset, CD4+ or CD8+ T cells, or bulk PBMC T cells (not recorded which). This receptor was obtained from a man younger than 30 in good health.

This CDR3 is CAFRTGAGELFF. This chain links TRBV7-8 with TRBJ2-2; with no DNA, the TCRdb D assignment of TRBD1 cannot be verified. CDR1 SGHVS and CDR2 FQNEAQ come from the germline V gene. The length of the CDR3 is 12 residues.